A selection of T cell receptor beta chains follows, all from one sample in a study of T-cell memory formation after mild COVID-19. TCRdb passed the 5' RACE reads through MiXCR, listing each CDR3 protein once. The sample lists roughly 480,000 distinct CDR3 sequences, approximately 23% occurring once. Sequencing was carried out using PBMCs or a T cell subset sorted from them (not recorded which). The receptors were sampled from an adult woman who had mild COVID-19 (a few samples of this study predate the infection). Cell type and time point are not known. Both conserved end residues are trimmed from each CDR3.

CDR3 length: 11; V gene: TRBV12-3/TRBV12-4; CDR3 protein: ASSPSGSEPQH
CDR3 length: 13; V gene: TRBV24-1; CDR3 protein: ATSEGGRVRNEQF
CDR3 length: 12; V gene: TRBV28; CDR3 protein: ASSLSGLGDTQY
CDR3 length: 12; V gene: TRBV6-1; CDR3 protein: ASSGGLGPDTQY
CDR3 length: 15; V gene: TRBV4-2; CDR3 protein: ASSPNGLAGGTDTQY
CDR3 length: 13; V gene: TRBV12-3/TRBV12-4; CDR3 protein: ASLHLAINTGELF
CDR3 length: 12; V gene: TRBV7-2; CDR3 protein: AASGSRTTHGYT
CDR3 length: 12; V gene: TRBV3-1; CDR3 protein: ASSQGQGARELF
CDR3 length: 12; V gene: TRBV7-2; CDR3 protein: ASSLWQSNTEAF
CDR3 length: 13; V gene: TRBV4-1; CDR3 protein: ASSAPLAAQETQY
CDR3 length: 12; V gene: TRBV5-1; CDR3 protein: ASSSRTGIHEQY
CDR3 length: 12; V gene: TRBV24-1; CDR3 protein: ATSSSGPQETQY
CDR3 length: 11; V gene: TRBV5-1; CDR3 protein: ASSLSANYGYT
CDR3 length: 13; V gene: TRBV4-1; CDR3 protein: ASSQGLTSNQPQH
CDR3 length: 12; V gene: TRBV12-3/TRBV12-4; CDR3 protein: ASSLYEGNQPQH
CDR3 length: 16; V gene: TRBV18; CDR3 protein: ASSKPGQWVSSTYEQY
CDR3 length: 15; V gene: TRBV12-3/TRBV12-4; CDR3 protein: ASSWGWTGPSTDTQY
CDR3 length: 12; V gene: TRBV2; CDR3 protein: ASSERGGSSPLH
CDR3 length: 13; V gene: TRBV4-1; CDR3 protein: ASSQSDLGDQPQH
CDR3 length: 12; V gene: TRBV6-2/TRBV6-3; CDR3 protein: ASSYQAGIETQY
CDR3 length: 13; V gene: TRBV7-9; CDR3 protein: ASSTSLGANQPQH
CDR3 length: 13; V gene: TRBV6-2/TRBV6-3; CDR3 protein: ASSYAGSSYNEQF
CDR3 length: 13; V gene: TRBV5-6; CDR3 protein: ASSLFSVVFETQY
CDR3 length: 13; V gene: TRBV2; CDR3 protein: ASSEAPGQQETQY
CDR3 length: 12; V gene: TRBV20-1; CDR3 protein: SARGPYFNEKLF
CDR3 length: 13; V gene: TRBV7-8; CDR3 protein: ASSFGGGGSETQY